One sample yielded the 20 T cell receptor beta chains listed below, sequenced in a study of sequential checkpoint blockade in melanoma. The data were produced by immunoSEQ multiplex PCR, yet TCRdb's version contains in-frame clones alone and is incomplete. Here the sample spans 8,000 to 8,500 clones, roughly three fifths being singletons. As for treatment: randomized to nivolumab then ipilimumab (arm A) or the reverse (arm B). The material was CD8+ T cells sorted from blood (inferred from file names), obtained from a patient given nivolumab and ipilimumab in sequence. The receptor source for this set is a human donor with melanoma.

The CDR3 DNA reads TGTGCCAGCAGGTGCCCGGGACAGGGCGTCTTTGGCTACACCTTC. Protein: CASRCPGQGVFGYTF. This chain joins TRBV21-1 and TRBJ1-2; the table's D call, TRBD1, was not checked against the DNA. TRBV21-1 is listed as a pseudogene. The CDR3 loop spans 15 amino acids.

The V and J genes are TRBV7-9 and TRBJ2-7; TRBD1 matches 7 bases. V lost 4 bases to trimming and J lost 0 bases; unmatched junction nucleotides: 6. CDR1 and CDR2 from the germline V gene are SEHNR and FQNEAQ (reference sequence). This CDR3 contains 15 residues. The CDR3 spells CASSWGQFISYEQYF. Here the CDR3 DNA reads TGTGCCAGCAGCTGGGGACAGTTTATCTCCTACGAGCAGTACTTC.

V gene TRBV27 combines with J gene TRBJ1-1; maybe TRBD1 (5 bases). V was cut by 2 bases and J by 7 bases, with 14 bases left in between. CDR3 length: 14 residues. Germline V gene sequence: CDR1 MNHEY, CDR2 SMNVEV (reference sequence). CDR3 sequence: CASSLRWGGVEAFF. CDR3 bases: TGTGCCAGCAGTTTACGCTGGGGGGGAGTTGAAGCTTTCTTT.

This chain links TRBV10-3 with TRBJ1-2, with 8 bases aligning to TRBD1. V shed 3 bases and J 2 bases; nucleotides not matched to a gene: 5. This CDR3 spans 15 amino acids. Germline V gives CDR1 ENHRY, CDR2 SYGVKD. CDR3 residues: CAISDLDRVNYGYTF. As DNA, the CDR3 is TGTGCCATCAGTGATCTGGACAGGGTAAACTATGGCTACACCTTC.

This clone was observed once. The CDR3 region is CASSYSGAMGQPQHF. CDR3 in DNA: TGTGCCAGCAGTTACTCAGGGGCAATGGGTCAGCCCCAGCATTTT. The genes are TRBV6-5 and TRBJ1-5; D possibly corresponds to TRBD1 (5 bases). V dropped 0 bases and J dropped 6 bases, with 12 bases sitting between them. Germline loops: CDR1 MNHEY, CDR2 SVGAGI. The CDR3 consists of 15 residues.

This chain connects TRBV27 to TRBJ1-2, with TRBD1 identical over 7 bases. This CDR3 has 14 residues. V trimming: 6 bases; J trimming: 4 bases; junction bases outside the gene matches: 8. Germline V gene lookup returns CDR1 MNHEY and CDR2 SMNVEV (reference sequence). CDR3 in amino acids: CASRPLTGSYGYTF. The CDR3, as DNA: TGTGCCAGCAGACCCTTGACAGGGAGCTATGGCTACACCTTC.

This CDR3 is CASSFPEQGADTEAFF. In DNA, the CDR3 is TGTGCCAGCAGTTTCCCAGAACAGGGGGCAGACACTGAAGCTTTCTTT. The chain recombines TRBV28 with TRBJ1-1; 9 bases line up with TRBD1. This CDR3 comprises 16 residues. J lost 3 bases, V lost 3 bases, and 8 bases had no gene match. The germline V gene encodes CDR1 MDHEN and CDR2 SYDVKM.

The chain carries TRBV28 and TRBJ2-7; 9 positions match TRBD1. This CDR3 region has 14 residues. J was trimmed by 7 bases and V by 6 bases; bases with no gene match: 10. The germline gives CDR1 MDHEN, CDR2 SYDVKM. The CDR3 DNA is TGTGCCAGCAGACCCCCGGGACAGGGTATTGAGCAGTACTTC. Translated, it gives CASRPPGQGIEQYF.

The chain has TRBV2 and TRBJ1-6, with TRBD1 as a possible D gene (6 bases). The CDR3 loop spans 14 amino acids. The germline V gene encodes CDR1 SNHLY and CDR2 FYNNEI. Between the trimmed V and J ends, which lost 3 bases and 9 bases, there was a span of 12 bases. The CDR3 coding sequence is TGTGCCAGCAGTGATGCAGGACAGTTTTCACCCCTCCACTTT. Translating it yields CASSDAGQFSPLHF.

Note on this clone: The junction and the germline gene differ at one end; a read error may be behind it. CDR3 protein: CASSLAPDSPTGF. In DNA, the CDR3 is TGTGCCAGCAGCTTGGCCCCGGACAGTCCCACTGGGTTC. V gene TRBV5-5 combines with J gene TRBJ2-7, with a weak D call TRBD1 (6 bases). From germline, CDR1 is SGHKS and CDR2 YYEKEE (reference sequence). The CDR3 contains 13 residues.

By sample fraction, this clone is medium-sized (0.01 to 0.1%). The chain links TRBV19 to TRBJ1-6, with D maybe TRBD1 (5 bases). This CDR3 has 14 amino acids. The germline CDR1 and CDR2 sequences are LNHDA and SQIVND (reference sequence). Trimming left V 5 bases short and J 7 bases short, with 12 bases between. For the CDR3, the DNA is TGTGCCAGTAGTGACCAGGGCGCAAATTCACCCCTCCACTTT. As protein: CASSDQGANSPLHF.

A few counts support this clone. This CDR3 is CASSLGDSAYNEQFF. The DNA of the CDR3 is TGTGCCAGCAGCTTAGGGGACAGTGCCTACAATGAGCAGTTCTTC. The chain joins TRBV7-9 to TRBJ2-1; 7 bases agree with TRBD1. CDR3 length equals 15 residues. CDR1 and CDR2 from the germline V gene are SEHNR and FQNEAQ (reference sequence). After removal of 1 base from V and 2 bases from J, the junction contained 2 bases not matched to a gene.

V usage is TRBV7-8 and J usage is TRBJ2-5, with 8 bases matching TRBD1. The J call could be wrong; TRBJ2-7 is a better fit for the DNA end. CDR1 and CDR2 from the germline V gene are SGHVS and FQNEAQ. This CDR3 is built from 16 residues. The CDR3 sequence is CASSLEWTGSSYEQYF. CDR3 sequence (DNA): TGTGCCAGCAGCTTAGAATGGACAGGGAGCTCCTACGAGCAGTACTTC.

This clone was counted between two and nine times. The chain recombines TRBV7-9 with TRBJ1-5; D remains ambiguous. Trimming stripped 6 bases from V and 0 bases from J, with 12 bases between. CDR1 is SEHNR and CDR2 is FQNEAQ in the germline V gene (reference sequence). This CDR3 spans 15 amino acids. This CDR3 is CASSSTRYSNQPQHF. The DNA of the CDR3 is TGTGCCAGCAGTTCAACACGTTATAGCAATCAGCCCCAGCATTTT.

In nucleotides, the CDR3 is TGCAGCGTTGAAGGGGGGGGGACAGGGGTTTCACCCCTCCACTTT. Amino acids: CSVEGGGTGVSPLHF. J is TRBJ1-6 and V is TRBV29-1, with 10 bases matching TRBD1. The CDR3 totals 15 residues. From germline, CDR1 is SQVTM and CDR2 ANQGSEA. The junction had 6 bases not matched to a gene; V was cut back by 1 base and J by 9 bases.

This clone was detected only once. The V call is TRBV19, the J call TRBJ2-7, with D possibly TRBD2 on 6 matching bases. Germline CDR1 reads LNHDA; CDR2 reads SQIVND (reference sequence). The CDR3 contains 14 residues. The V gene lost 10 bases and the J gene lost 1 base, with 17 bases spanning the gap. DNA of the CDR3: TGTGCCACCCGGGACTCCCATCCATCCTACGAGCAGTACTTC. This gives the protein CATRDSHPSYEQYF.

The V and J genes are TRBV6-5 and TRBJ1-2, with D possibly being TRBD1 (5 bases). V dropped 0 bases and J dropped 0 bases, with 8 bases sitting between them. This CDR3 has 15 amino acids. CDR1 is MNHEY, CDR2 SVGAGI, per germline. CDR3 bases: TGTGCCAGCAGTTACTCGGGGGGGACTAACTATGGCTACACCTTC. Protein sequence: CASSYSGGTNYGYTF.

The V gene is TRBV27, the J gene TRBJ1-2; possibly TRBD1 for D (5 bases). The CDR3 spans 11 residues. The V end was cut by 6 bases, the J end by 8 bases, with 10 bases between. CDR1 is MNHEY and CDR2 is SMNVEV in the germline V gene (reference sequence). CDR3 in amino acids: CASRTAAGYTF. The DNA of the CDR3 is TGTGCCAGCAGGACAGCCGCGGGCTACACCTTC.

The chain joins TRBV6-5 to TRBJ2-7, with 11 positions matching TRBD1. In germline, CDR1 is MNHEY, CDR2 SVGAGI. This CDR3 contains 14 residues. J was trimmed by 6 bases and V by 6 bases; bases with no gene match: 7. CDR3 in DNA: TGTGCCAGCAGCTCCGGGACAGGGGGAGTCGAGCAGTACTTC. This gives the protein CASSSGTGGVEQYF.

The V call is TRBV19, the J call TRBJ1-2; D is ambiguous. This CDR3 is built from 13 residues. Trimming stripped 5 bases from V and 1 base from J, with 8 bases between. Germline V gene lookup returns CDR1 LNHDA and CDR2 SQIVND (reference sequence). The chain's CDR3 is CASSAAFNYGYTF. The CDR3 DNA reads TGTGCCAGTAGTGCAGCGTTTAACTATGGCTACACCTTC.